There are many counts of the clone carrying this TCR beta chain. Its cognate antigen is unknown. The record originates from a study of T cells in Graves' hyperthyroidism and ophthalmopathy. Study findings and constraints: Clonotypes that were expanded in thyroid above 0.001 mostly appeared in blood too.

The V gene's germline CDR1 is ENHRY and CDR2 SYGVKD. The ends lost 11 bases at V and 7 bases at J; junction bases unmatched: 10. CDR3 size: 13 residues. What was amplified from RNA transcripts were TCR beta CDR3 regions. The primer set for the first-round RT-PCR of the TCR CDR3 was HTBI. MiXCR was run by TCRdb on the multiplex PCR reads, yielding one entry per CDR3 protein. The sample holds hundreds of thousands of distinct CDR3 sequences, approximately 14% seen once. The specimen sequenced was blood. This chain connects TRBV10-3 to TRBJ1-4, with 7 bases lining up with TRBD1. The clonotype originates from a young man with Graves' ophthalmopathy. The CDR3 sequence is CAASGQMTEKLFF. CDR3 sequence (DNA): TGTGCCGCCTCGGGACAGATGACTGAAAAACTGTTTTTT.